This T cell receptor beta chain was obtained from a study of T cell repertoires in cytomegalovirus infection. At the level of the study: Public TCR beta signatures were indicative of both CMV infection and a matching HLA type.

In TCRdb, the reads were re-called with MiXCR into one record per CDR3 protein. The table lists nearly 450,000 distinct CDR3 sequences, approximately 33% of them singletons. V shed 4 bases and J shed 3 bases, with 16 bases lying between them. The CDR3 sequence is 15 residues long. Per germline, CDR1 SQVTM and CDR2 ANQGSEA. Overall study findings and caveats: Cumulative public TCR beta family frequency identified carriers of CMV plus the relevant HLA. Dominating the ex vivo response were HLA-C-restricted CMV-specific TCR beta clonotypes.

About this clonotype: Its antigen is still unknown.

What was sequenced was PBMCs. This receptor was obtained from a human donor in good health (CMV status not recorded). Some clones in this sample may be carry-over from other donors' samples. The chain joins TRBV29-1 to TRBJ1-5; possible D gene TRBD1, 6 bases. DNA of the CDR3: TGCAGCGTTGCCCTCGGCCAGGGGATCAATCAGCCCCAGCATTTT. Encoded protein: CSVALGQGINQPQHF.